This is a list of T cell receptor beta chains from one sample in a study of cytomegalovirus exposure and HLA in healthy donors. The method was immunoSEQ multiplex PCR; TCRdb's version includes in-frame clones alone and lacks a portion of them. The table lists roughly 180,000 clones, 84% of them singletons. The specimen was PBMCs. Receptors were obtained from a man younger than 40 in good health and CMV-seronegative. CDR3s include the opening cysteine and the closing phenylalanine or tryptophan. Fields, in order: clone size, J gene, D gene, V gene, CDR3 DNA, CDR3 protein. A D gene is named only where the DNA matches it firmly. Only some rows state a clone size, as once, few, many or a class for expanded clones.

NA	TRBJ2-7	TRBD1	TRBV6-6	TGTGCCAGCAGTAGACAGGGCTACGAGCAGTACTTC	CASSRQGYEQYF
NA	TRBJ2-2	TRBD1	TRBV27	TGTGCCAGCAGAAAAACAGGGGGCGTGGGGGAGCTGTTTTTT	CASRKTGGVGELFF
NA	TRBJ2-1	TRBD2	TRBV4-1	TGCGCCAGCAGCCAAGTAGGTAGAAGCGGACTAGAGGTTGAGCAGTTCTTC	CASSQVGRSGLEVEQFF
NA	TRBJ1-2	TRBD1	TRBV5-1	TGCGCCAGCAGCTTACTACAGGGGAACTATGGCTACACCTTC	CASSLLQGNYGYTF
few	TRBJ2-7	TRBD1	TRBV18	TGTGCCAGCTCACCACAGGACAGGGCCTCCTACGAGCAGTACTTC	CASSPQDRASYEQYF
NA	TRBJ1-6	TRBD1	TRBV28	TGTGCCAGCAGTTTAACCGGGACAGGGCCTTCACCCCTCCACTTT	CASSLTGTGPSPLHF
NA	TRBJ1-4	NA	TRBV15	TGTGCCACCAGCAGAGATCGCGGGGTCAATGAAAAACTGTTTTTT	CATSRDRGVNEKLFF
once	TRBJ1-1	NA	TRBV12-5	TGTGCTAGTGGTTTGGCGGGGGGCACTGAAGCTTTCTTT	CASGLAGGTEAFF
NA	TRBJ1-5	TRBD1	TRBV6-1	TGTGCCAGCAGTGAAGCAAACAGGGGCTATTGGAAGCCCCAGCATTTT	CASSEANRGYWKPQHF
NA	TRBJ1-4	TRBD1	TRBV25-1	TGTGCCAGCAGTGAGACCCCAGGGGGCGTCGGTGAAAAACTGTTTTTT	CASSETPGGVGEKLFF
NA	TRBJ2-2	TRBD1	TRBV7-3	TGTGCCAGCAGCTCGGGACAGGGGGCAGGCGGGGAGCTGTTTTTT	CASSSGQGAGGELFF
NA	TRBJ2-1	NA	TRBV28	TGTGCCAGCAGTTTAGGGGGGATGGGGCAGTTCTTC	CASSLGGMGQFF
NA	TRBJ2-7	TRBD2	TRBV5-4	TGTGCCAGCAGCTTGGGACTAGCGACTACCTACGAGCAGTACTTC	CASSLGLATTYEQYF
once	TRBJ2-3	TRBD1	TRBV5-6	TGTGCCAGCAGCGGGACAGGTAGCACAGATACGCAGTATTTT	CASSGTGSTDTQYF
NA	TRBJ2-7	TRBD2	TRBV29-1	TGCAGCGTTGAGCTGCGGACTAGCGGGGGGTGGGAGCAGTACTTC	CSVELRTSGGWEQYF
NA	TRBJ2-7	TRBD1	TRBV5-1	TGCGCCAGCAGCTTAATGTTGCCGGGACAGCCAGCCTACGAGCAGTACTTC	CASSLMLPGQPAYEQYF
NA	TRBJ1-2	NA	TRBV4-3	TGCGCCAGCAGCCAAGTTTGGAGGCAGGAAGCTAACTATGGCTACACCTTC	CASSQVWRQEANYGYTF
NA	TRBJ1-5	NA	TRBV7-6	TGTGCCAGCAGCCCCGCCGGAGACCTTTATCAGCCCCAGCATTTT	CASSPAGDLYQPQHF
NA	TRBJ2-5	NA	TRBV5-4	TGTGCCAGCAGCTTGAGGGGGGAGACCCAGTACTTC	CASSLRGETQYF
once	TRBJ2-2	NA	TRBV7-9	TGTGCCAGCAGCCCCAGGAAAGACGGGGATGGCACCGGGGAGCTGTTTTTT	CASSPRKDGDGTGELFF
NA	TRBJ2-1	NA	TRBV27	TGTGCCAGCAGTCCATCCGCGAGGAGCTCCTACAATGAGCAGTTCTTC	CASSPSARSSYNEQFF
NA	TRBJ2-1	TRBD2	TRBV5-1	TGCGCCAGCAGCTTGGGGCTAGCGGGTATTTTAAATGAGCAGTTCTTC	CASSLGLAGILNEQFF
NA	TRBJ2-1	NA	TRBV5-8	TGTGCCAGCAGCCAGGACAAGAGCTCCTACAATGAGCAGTTCTTC	CASSQDKSSYNEQFF
few	TRBJ2-7	TRBD1	TRBV28	TGTGCCAGCAGGTCGACAGGGGGCGACGACGAGCAGTACTTC	CASRSTGGDDEQYF
NA	TRBJ2-7	TRBD2	TRBV6-5	TGTGCCAGCAGGCCCATGCTAGCGGTCTACGAGCAGTACTTC	CASRPMLAVYEQYF
NA	TRBJ1-2	NA	TRBV9	TGTGCCAGCAGCGTAGGGGGCGGGAGCTATGGCTACACCTTC	CASSVGGGSYGYTF
NA	TRBJ2-7	NA	TRBV4-1	TGCGCCAGCAGCCAAGATATCCGCGCAGGGTCGTCCTACGAGCAGTACTTC	CASSQDIRAGSSYEQYF
NA	TRBJ1-1	TRBD1	TRBV9	TGTGCCAGCAGCGTAGGAGGGGGCCCAAACACTGAAGCTTTCTTT	CASSVGGGPNTEAFF
NA	TRBJ2-7	TRBD1	TRBV7-9	TGTGCCAGCAGCCCATTGGGACAGGGGGACGAGCAGTACTTC	CASSPLGQGDEQYF
few	TRBJ2-1	TRBD2	TRBV5-1	TGCGCCAGCAGCTTGGTTCTAGCGGGAGTCGGCGAGCAGTTCTTC	CASSLVLAGVGEQFF
NA	TRBJ2-7	NA	TRBV5-1	TGCGCCAGCAGCTTGGAAACAAGCCGACGGAGCCTTACCTACGAGCAGTACTTC	CASSLETSRRSLTYEQYF
NA	TRBJ1-3	NA	TRBV9	TGTGCCAGCAGCGTAGACCCGACAGTAACTGGAAACACCATATATTTT	CASSVDPTVTGNTIYF
NA	TRBJ2-2	TRBD1	TRBV27	TGTGCCAGCAGAGATGGACAGGTAGACACCGGGGAGCTGTTTTTT	CASRDGQVDTGELFF
NA	TRBJ2-7	TRBD1	TRBV18	TGTGCCAGCTCACCGCCTGGGACAGGGTCTTACGAGCAGTACTTC	CASSPPGTGSYEQYF
NA	TRBJ2-7	TRBD2	TRBV30	TGTGCCTGGAGTGTGGGGGGGGCCTACGAGCAGTACTTC	CAWSVGGAYEQYF
NA	TRBJ2-1	NA	TRBV7-2	TGTGCCAGCAGCTTAGTCGGTGACTTCCCTACCTACAATGAGCAGTTCTTC	CASSLVGDFPTYNEQFF
NA	TRBJ2-7	NA	TRBV7-2	TGTGCCAGCAGCCTGTCTCAGGCCGTCTACGAGCAGTACTTC	CASSLSQAVYEQYF
NA	TRBJ2-6	NA	TRBV13	TGTGCCAGCAGCTTTCTCGGGGTCGGGGCCAACGTCCTGACTTTC	CASSFLGVGANVLTF
NA	TRBJ1-5	NA	TRBV27	TGTGCCAGCAGTTTTCAGGGTAGTCAGCCCCAGCATTTT	CASSFQGSQPQHF
few	TRBJ2-2	NA	TRBV6-1	TGTGCCAGCAGTGCCTCGGGGGCCGGGGAGCTGTTTTTT	CASSASGAGELFF
NA	TRBJ2-5	NA	TRBV29-1	TGCAGCGTCCGTCCACGGGGTCGAGAAGACCAGTACTTC	CSVRPRGREDQYF
NA	TRBJ2-2	NA	TRBV5-1	TGCGCCAGCAGCTTGGCCGGGGTAGCGGTGATCACCGGGGAGCTGTTTTTT	CASSLAGVAVITGELFF
NA	TRBJ2-7	TRBD1	TRBV5-1	TGCGCCAGCAGCGCCGGGACAGGATCCTACGAGCAGTACTTC	CASSAGTGSYEQYF